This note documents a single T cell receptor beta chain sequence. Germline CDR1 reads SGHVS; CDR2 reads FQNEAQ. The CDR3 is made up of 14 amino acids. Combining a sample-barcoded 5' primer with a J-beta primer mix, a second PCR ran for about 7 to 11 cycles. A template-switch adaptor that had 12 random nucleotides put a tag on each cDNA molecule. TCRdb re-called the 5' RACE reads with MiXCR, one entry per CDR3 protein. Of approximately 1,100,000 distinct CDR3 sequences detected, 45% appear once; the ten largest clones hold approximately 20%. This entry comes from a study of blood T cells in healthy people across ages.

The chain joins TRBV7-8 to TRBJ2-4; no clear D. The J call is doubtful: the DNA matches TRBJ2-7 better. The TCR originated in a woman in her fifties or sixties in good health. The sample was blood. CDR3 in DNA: TGTGCCAGCAGCTCCCAACGACGGACCTACGAGCAGTACTTC. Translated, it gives CASSSQRRTYEQYF.